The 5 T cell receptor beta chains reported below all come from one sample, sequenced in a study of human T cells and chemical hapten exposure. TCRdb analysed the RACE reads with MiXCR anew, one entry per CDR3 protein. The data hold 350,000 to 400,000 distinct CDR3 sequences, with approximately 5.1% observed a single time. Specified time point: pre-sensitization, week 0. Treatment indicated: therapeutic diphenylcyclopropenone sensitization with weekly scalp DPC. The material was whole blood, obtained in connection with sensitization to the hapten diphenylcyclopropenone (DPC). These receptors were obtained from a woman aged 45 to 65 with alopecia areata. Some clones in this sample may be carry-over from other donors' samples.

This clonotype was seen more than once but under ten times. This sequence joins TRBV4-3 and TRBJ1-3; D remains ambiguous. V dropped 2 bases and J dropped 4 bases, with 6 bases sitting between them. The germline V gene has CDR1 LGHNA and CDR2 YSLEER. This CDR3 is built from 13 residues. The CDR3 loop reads CASSQNRGNTIYF. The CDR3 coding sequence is TGCGCCAGCAGCCAAAATAGAGGAAACACCATATATTTT.

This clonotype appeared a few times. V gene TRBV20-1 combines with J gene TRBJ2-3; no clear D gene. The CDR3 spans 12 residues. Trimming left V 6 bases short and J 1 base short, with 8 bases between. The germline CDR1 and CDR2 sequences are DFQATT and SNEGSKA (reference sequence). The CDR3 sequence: CSAHGRTDTQYF. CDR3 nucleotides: TGCAGTGCCCACGGGCGCACAGATACGCAGTATTTT.

Written as DNA, the CDR3 is TGTGCCAGTAATAATAACATGAACACTGAAGCTTTCTTT. Translating gives CASNNNMNTEAFF. The chain carries TRBV19 and TRBJ1-1; D gene uncertain. CDR1 LNHDA and CDR2 SQIVND come from the germline V gene (reference sequence). V dropped 7 bases and J dropped 0 bases, with 9 bases sitting between them. The CDR3 runs 13 residues.

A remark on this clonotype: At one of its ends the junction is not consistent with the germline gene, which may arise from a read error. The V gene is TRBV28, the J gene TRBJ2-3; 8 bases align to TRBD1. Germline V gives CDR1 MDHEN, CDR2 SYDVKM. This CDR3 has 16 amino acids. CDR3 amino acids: CASCFPRTGITDTQYF. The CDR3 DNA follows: TGTGCCAGCTGTTTCCCCCGGACAGGGATCACAGATACGCAGTATTTT.

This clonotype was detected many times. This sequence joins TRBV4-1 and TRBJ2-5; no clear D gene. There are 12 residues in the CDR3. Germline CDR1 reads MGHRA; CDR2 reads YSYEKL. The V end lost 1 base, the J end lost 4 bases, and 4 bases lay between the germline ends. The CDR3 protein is CASSQAAETQYF. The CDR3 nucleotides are TGCGCCAGCAGCCAAGCCGCAGAGACCCAGTACTTC.